The rows below give T cell receptor beta chains drawn from one sample of a study of T cell responses to AZD1222 COVID-19 vaccine. Using immunoSEQ multiplex PCR, the repertoire was profiled, and TCRdb retains in-frame clones only, with some absent. The sample holds about 110,000 clones, about 90% seen once. Sequenced material: peripheral blood, taken on day 0 of AZD1222 vaccination. Receptors were obtained from an adult in good health. The CDR3 runs from the conserved cysteine through the conserved F or W. A D gene is named only where the DNA matches it firmly. Clone size, where shown, is once, few, many, or a class for clones that have expanded.

size	D	V	J	DNA	CDR3
many	TRBD1	TRBV9	TRBJ2-7	TGTGCCAGCAGCCCTGACGACAGGGGGCTGTCCCACGAGCAGTACTTC	CASSPDDRGLSHEQYF
few	.	TRBV6-5	TRBJ1-3	TGTGCCAGCTCTTTCACAGCAACCTCTGGAAACACCATATATTTT	CASSFTATSGNTIYF
.	.	TRBV4-1	TRBJ1-5	TGCGCCAGCAGCCAAGAGATAAGCAATCAGCCCCAGCATTTT	CASSQEISNQPQHF
.	.	TRBV5-6	TRBJ1-2	TGTGCCAGCAGCTTGGAGGTGTGGGGTGACATCGACTATGGCTACACCTTC	CASSLEVWGDIDYGYTF
.	TRBD1	TRBV7-2	TRBJ1-2	TGTGCCAGCAGCGAAATTCCGGGACAGGGGGCTAACTATGGCTACACCTTC	CASSEIPGQGANYGYTF
.	.	TRBV11-2	TRBJ1-1	TGTGCCAGCAGCTTACAGGGAAGGAACACTGAAGCTTTCTTT	CASSLQGRNTEAFF
.	.	TRBV18	TRBJ1-6	TGTGCCAGCTCACGGAACCAGAGGACAGATAATTCACCCCTCCACTTT	CASSRNQRTDNSPLHF
.	TRBD1	TRBV5-6	TRBJ2-3	TGTGCCAGCAGCTTGTCCCGGACAGGGGTCACAGATACGCAGTATTTT	CASSLSRTGVTDTQYF
.	.	TRBV5-4	TRBJ1-2	TGTGCCAGCAGCTTTGCCGGGACTGAATATGGCTACACCTTC	CASSFAGTEYGYTF
.	.	TRBV6-4	TRBJ2-7	TGTGCCAGCAGTGACTCGGACTCCTACGAGCAGTACTTC	CASSDSDSYEQYF
.	.	TRBV15	TRBJ1-5	TGTGCCACCAGCAGAGATGGGCAGCCCCAGCATTTT	CATSRDGQPQHF
.	TRBD2	TRBV5-4	TRBJ2-1	TGTGCCAGCAGCTTCTCGGCCGGGACTAGTATACATGAGCAGTTCTTC	CASSFSAGTSIHEQFF
.	.	TRBV28	TRBJ1-2	TGTGCCAGCAGTGCCTCCCTTTTAGCTGGCTACACCTTC	CASSASLLAGYTF
.	.	TRBV3-1/TRBV3-2	TRBJ2-2	TGTGCCAGCAGGTATACAGGGAAAACCGGGGAGCTGTTTTTT	CASRYTGKTGELFF
medium-sized	TRBD2	TRBV15	TRBJ2-1	TGTGCCACCAGCAGTACCGGGACTAGCGGGGACGAGCAGTTCTTC	CATSSTGTSGDEQFF
.	.	TRBV4-1	TRBJ1-5	TGCGCCAGCAGCCCGGATTCCGCCGCGGGGGGGAATCAGCCCCAGCATTTT	CASSPDSAAGGNQPQHF
.	TRBD1	TRBV5-4	TRBJ1-5	TGTGCCAGCAGCTTGGACCAGGGGGCCCTTCAGCCCCAGCATTTT	CASSLDQGALQPQHF
.	TRBD1	TRBV7-6	TRBJ2-1	TGTGCCAGCAGCCACGGGACAGGAAGGAATGAGCAGTTCTTC	CASSHGTGRNEQFF
.	.	TRBV28	TRBJ2-7	TGTGCCAGCATGTTGGGGGCCTACGAGCAGTACTTC	CASMLGAYEQYF
once	.	TRBV27	TRBJ2-3	TGTGCCAGCAGTTCTGGTACAGATACGCAGTATTTT	CASSSGTDTQYF
.	.	TRBV5-4	TRBJ2-5	TGTGCCAGCAGCGGGGGGAAGGGTGGAGTAGAGACCCAGTACTTC	CASSGGKGGVETQYF
.	.	TRBV7-3	TRBJ1-1	TGTGCCAGCAGCTTACACGACTTCCAGGGTGAGAACACTGAAGCTTTCTTT	CASSLHDFQGENTEAFF
few	.	TRBV6-2/TRBV6-3	TRBJ2-5	TGTGCCAGCAGTTACGGAGGTGTAGAGACCCAGTACTTC	CASSYGGVETQYF
.	.	TRBV10-3	TRBJ2-7	TGTGCCATCAGTGAAGGGGAGGAGGACGAGCAGTACTTC	CAISEGEEDEQYF